This T cell receptor beta chain was sequenced during a study of blood T cell repertoires in COVID-19. Some clones are missing from TCRdb's copy, which holds only in-frame ones; the method was immunoSEQ multiplex PCR. The top ten hold 3% to 3.5% of the sample, which has approximately 190,000 clones, 84% seen once. V gave up 4 bases and J gave up 1 base, with 16 bases separating them. CDR3 length: 17 residues. The germline gives CDR1 SGHAT, CDR2 FQNNGV. Participant-given clinical history determined each cohort assignment. The material sequenced was PBMCs or T cells enriched from blood (not recorded which). This clonotype was sampled from a woman aged 30 to 39 who had been exposed to COVID-19. V and J are TRBV11-2 and TRBJ1-4; weak D call: TRBD1 (5 bases). CDR3 sequence reads: CASSSLQVIGTNEKLFF. The DNA of the CDR3 is TGTGCCAGCAGCTCACTACAGGTTATTGGAACTAATGAAAAACTGTTTTTT.